The T cell receptor beta chain described here comes from a study of Ad26.COV2.S vaccination and SARS-CoV-2 variants. Treatment in this sample: about 20 received Ad26.COV2.S at low or high dose, single or two shots; about 5 received placebo; per-sample allocation not given. The samples were gathered on day 63 after the first injection of vaccine or placebo. This CDR3 spans 14 amino acids. The germline gives CDR1 SQVTM, CDR2 ANQGSEA. Unmatched junction bases numbered 6, after V lost 6 bases and J lost 1 base. Notes on this clone: Its specificity is unknown.

Overall study results and limits: Across vaccine and placebo recipients, the breadth of non-spike TCRs was similar.

The method was immunoSEQ multiplex PCR; TCRdb's version includes in-frame clones alone and lacks a portion of them. The profile shows around 400,000 clones, approximately 89% of them singletons. The sample here was peripheral blood, taken in a trial of Ad26.COV2.S vaccine versus placebo. The receptor's source is a person aged 18-60 years who received the Ad26.COV2.S COVID-19 vaccine or a placebo. The chain links TRBV29-1 to TRBJ2-1, with 7 bases matching TRBD2. CDR3 residues: CSVVGGLSYNEQFF. DNA of the CDR3: TGCAGCGTGGTGGGGGGACTATCCTACAATGAGCAGTTCTTC.